This TCR beta chain originates from a study of shared clonotypes between healthy human individuals. As for the study in general: Each donor had three CD4 naive, three CD4 memory, two CD8 naive and one CD8 memory plate. Findings and limits, study-wide: On the whole, naive subsets had larger estimated richness than memory subsets had. Clonotypes which were not shared had lower generation probabilities than clonotypes that all four donors shared.

Sequencing was performed with immunoSEQ multiplex PCR; in TCRdb, only in-frame clones are kept and a portion is missing. The sample consists of under 1,100,000 clones, around 76% of them appearing once. V gave up 7 bases and J gave up 1 base, with 19 bases separating them. CDR3 size: 17 residues. Germline CDR1 and CDR2: MNHEY and SMNVEV (reference sequence). This clone occurred once. Its antigen is undetermined. The TCR originated in a man aged 18 to 29 in good health. Specimen: memory CD4+ T cells sorted from blood. Sample subset: CD45RA-negative fraction. The chain combines TRBV27 with TRBJ2-2; D remains unclear. The CDR3 nucleotides read TGTGCCAGCAAATCGCGATCTTATGAGGAGAACACCGGGGAGCTGTTTTTT. This gives the protein CASKSRSYEENTGELFF.